These T cell receptor beta chains were read from a single sample in a study of CD8 T cells in ankylosing spondylitis. TCRdb re-derived calls from the 5' RACE reads in MiXCR, one entry per CDR3 protein. The data contain about 420,000 distinct CDR3 sequences, approximately 20% of them singletons. The sequenced sample was blood, either unsorted or a sorted T cell fraction (not recorded which). Receptors originate from a male donor with ankylosing spondylitis. Each CDR3 is given with its conserved first and last residue. A D gene is named only where the DNA matches it firmly. Clone size is not always given. Where it is, it says once, few, many or a class for expanded clones.

CDR3 DNA: TGTGCCAGCGGGGACAGTCAAAACTCTGGAAACACCATATATTTT; CDR3 protein: CASGDSQNSGNTIYF; clone size: few; D gene: TRBD1; J gene: TRBJ1-3; V gene: TRBV6-2/TRBV6-3
CDR3 DNA: TGTGCCAGCAGCCCAAGACTAGTTTATGCAGATACGCAGTATTTT; CDR3 protein: CASSPRLVYADTQYF; clone size: few; D gene: -; J gene: TRBJ2-3; V gene: TRBV7-2
CDR3 DNA: TGTGCCAGCAGTGAAGGGTTAGCGGTAGGGCATGAGCAGTTCTTC; CDR3 protein: CASSEGLAVGHEQFF; clone size: -; D gene: -; J gene: TRBJ2-1; V gene: TRBV6-1
CDR3 DNA: TGCAGTGCTAGAATTGGGTTCGGCATTCAGTACTTC; CDR3 protein: CSARIGFGIQYF; clone size: -; D gene: -; J gene: TRBJ2-4; V gene: TRBV20-1
CDR3 DNA: TGTGCCAGCAGCTGGGTGGGGCAGCGGAGCACAGATACGCAGTATTTT; CDR3 protein: CASSWVGQRSTDTQYF; clone size: many; D gene: -; J gene: TRBJ2-3; V gene: TRBV5-6
CDR3 DNA: TGTGCCTGGAGAAACAGGGGTTTCGGCACTGAAGCTTTCTTT; CDR3 protein: CAWRNRGFGTEAFF; clone size: -; D gene: TRBD1; J gene: TRBJ1-1; V gene: TRBV30
CDR3 DNA: TGTGCCAGCAGTCCGTTGGACAGGGGTACAGATACGCAGTATTTT; CDR3 protein: CASSPLDRGTDTQYF; clone size: -; D gene: TRBD1; J gene: TRBJ2-3; V gene: TRBV12-3/TRBV12-4
CDR3 DNA: TGCAGTGCTAACCTCGCCCAGGGGGTACACGAGCAGTACTTC; CDR3 protein: CSANLAQGVHEQYF; clone size: -; D gene: TRBD1; J gene: TRBJ2-7; V gene: TRBV20-1
CDR3 DNA: TGTGCCAGCAGTTTATGGGGGACTAGCGGGGCCCAGGGTGAGCAGTTCTTC; CDR3 protein: CASSLWGTSGAQGEQFF; clone size: -; D gene: TRBD2; J gene: TRBJ2-1; V gene: TRBV28
CDR3 DNA: TGTGCCAGCAGCTTAATTGGACAGGGATCCTACGAGCAGTACTTC; CDR3 protein: CASSLIGQGSYEQYF; clone size: -; D gene: TRBD1; J gene: TRBJ2-7; V gene: TRBV5-6
CDR3 DNA: TGCAGTGCGAACCGGGACAGGGATGAAAAACTGTTTTTT; CDR3 protein: CSANRDRDEKLFF; clone size: -; D gene: TRBD1; J gene: TRBJ1-4; V gene: TRBV20-1
CDR3 DNA: TGTGCCAGCAGTTCACAGGGTATTGGACAGGGTTACGAGCAGTACTTC; CDR3 protein: CASSSQGIGQGYEQYF; clone size: few; D gene: TRBD1; J gene: TRBJ2-7; V gene: TRBV28
CDR3 DNA: TGCAGTGTTACCCCCCCTGGGGCCAACCAAGAGACCCAGTACTTC; CDR3 protein: CSVTPPGANQETQYF; clone size: -; D gene: -; J gene: TRBJ2-5; V gene: TRBV20-1
CDR3 DNA: TGTGCCAGCAGCCTAGCTGTAGGGGTTCGGTACTTC; CDR3 protein: CASSLAVGVRYF; clone size: few; D gene: -; J gene: TRBJ2-7; V gene: TRBV7-9
CDR3 DNA: TGTGCCAGCAGTGAGGAACTAGGGTTGTACGAGCAGTACTTC; CDR3 protein: CASSEELGLYEQYF; clone size: few; D gene: -; J gene: TRBJ2-7; V gene: TRBV12-3/TRBV12-4
CDR3 DNA: TGCAGCGTTCAGCAGGCTACAAGGACTGAAGCTTTCTTT; CDR3 protein: CSVQQATRTEAFF; clone size: -; D gene: -; J gene: TRBJ1-1; V gene: TRBV29-1
CDR3 DNA: TGTGCCAGCAGCTTTATCGGGCATTATAATTCACCCCTCCACTTT; CDR3 protein: CASSFIGHYNSPLHF; clone size: -; D gene: -; J gene: TRBJ1-6; V gene: TRBV7-8
CDR3 DNA: TGTGCCAGCAGCTTACTCCCAGACACAGATACGCAGTATTTT; CDR3 protein: CASSLLPDTDTQYF; clone size: few; D gene: -; J gene: TRBJ2-3; V gene: TRBV7-2
CDR3 DNA: TGTGCCAGCAGCTGGTCGACAGCAACTAATGAAAAACTGTTTTTT; CDR3 protein: CASSWSTATNEKLFF; clone size: few; D gene: -; J gene: TRBJ1-4; V gene: TRBV7-2
CDR3 DNA: TGTGCCAGCAGTTGGGCCCTCGCTCTAGCGGGCACAGATACGCAGTATTTT; CDR3 protein: CASSWALALAGTDTQYF; clone size: few; D gene: TRBD2; J gene: TRBJ2-3; V gene: TRBV12-3/TRBV12-4
CDR3 DNA: TGCAGTGCTACCGGGACAGACAATCAGCCCCAGCATTTT; CDR3 protein: CSATGTDNQPQHF; clone size: few; D gene: TRBD1; J gene: TRBJ1-5; V gene: TRBV20-1
CDR3 DNA: TGTGCCAGCAGTCACAGGGCAACTAATGAAAAACTGTTTTTT; CDR3 protein: CASSHRATNEKLFF; clone size: few; D gene: -; J gene: TRBJ1-4; V gene: TRBV12-3/TRBV12-4
CDR3 DNA: TGTGCCAGCAGTTGGACCAGCTACGAGCAGTACTTC; CDR3 protein: CASSWTSYEQYF; clone size: -; D gene: -; J gene: TRBJ2-7; V gene: TRBV12-3/TRBV12-4
CDR3 DNA: TGCAGTGCTAGAGGGAACGGGTGGGGAGATCAGCCCCAGCATTTT; CDR3 protein: CSARGNGWGDQPQHF; clone size: -; D gene: -; J gene: TRBJ1-5; V gene: TRBV20-1
CDR3 DNA: TGTGCCATCAGGCCGACTAGCGGGAGGTTCGCAGATACGCAGTATTTT; CDR3 protein: CAIRPTSGRFADTQYF; clone size: -; D gene: TRBD2; J gene: TRBJ2-3; V gene: TRBV10-3
CDR3 DNA: TGCGCCAGCAGCCCGACCTTAGCGGGAGTTTACAATGAGCAGTTCTTC; CDR3 protein: CASSPTLAGVYNEQFF; clone size: -; D gene: TRBD2; J gene: TRBJ2-1; V gene: TRBV5-1
CDR3 DNA: TGTGCCAGCACCCCGGGGGAGAACACTGAAGCTTTCTTT; CDR3 protein: CASTPGENTEAFF; clone size: -; D gene: -; J gene: TRBJ1-1; V gene: TRBV12-3/TRBV12-4
CDR3 DNA: TGTGCCAGCAGCCAGATAAGAGGACCGGAATTTGTGGCTGAAGCTTTCTTT; CDR3 protein: CASSQIRGPEFVAEAFF; clone size: -; D gene: -; J gene: TRBJ1-1; V gene: TRBV3-1
CDR3 DNA: TGTGCCAGCAGACCCGGGACTAGCTTCAATGAGCAGTTCTTC; CDR3 protein: CASRPGTSFNEQFF; clone size: -; D gene: TRBD2; J gene: TRBJ2-1; V gene: TRBV12-3/TRBV12-4
CDR3 DNA: TGTGCCAGCAGACTGGGGGGCCTTCCCTACGAGCAGTACTTC; CDR3 protein: CASRLGGLPYEQYF; clone size: few; D gene: -; J gene: TRBJ2-7; V gene: TRBV6-1
CDR3 DNA: TGTGCCAGCAGCTTAGATATCGGGGCTGGAAACACCATATATTTT; CDR3 protein: CASSLDIGAGNTIYF; clone size: few; D gene: -; J gene: TRBJ1-3; V gene: TRBV11-2